This TCR beta chain was identified in a study of blood T cell repertoires in COVID-19. Study-level information: Sites across the United States, Italy and Spain contributed samples from acute and convalescent COVID-19.

The data were produced by immunoSEQ multiplex PCR, yet TCRdb's version contains in-frame clones alone and is incomplete. This sample carries approximately 120,000 clones, 84% of them seen once, and the ten largest clones take 7% to 9.5%. The CDR3 covers 15 residues. CDR1 MNHEY and CDR2 SVGAGI come from the germline V gene. V was clipped by 8 bases and J by 8 bases; unmatched bases: 13. The V call is TRBV6-5, the J call TRBJ2-3; 10 bases are a match to TRBD2. The sequenced sample was peripheral blood. This receptor was identified in a woman over 75 with active or convalescent COVID-19. The CDR3 nucleotides read TGTGCCAGCGCCCGAATAGCGGGAGGAGGGGTTACGCAGTATTTT. As protein: CASARIAGGGVTQYF.